The rows below give T cell receptor beta chains drawn from one sample of a study of cytomegalovirus exposure and HLA in healthy donors. Sequencing used immunoSEQ multiplex PCR; TCRdb keeps in-frame clones, though not all of them. Among some 170,000 clones, roughly 82% were seen once, and the ten largest hold roughly 10%. The sequenced sample was PBMCs. The receptors originated from a man aged 45 to 65 in good health and CMV-seropositive. CDR3s include the opening cysteine and the closing phenylalanine or tryptophan. A D gene is named only where the DNA matches it firmly. Clone size appears in some rows only: once, few, many, or a class for an expanded clone.

d_gene,j_gene,abundance,v_gene,CDR3nt,CDR3aa
TRBD2,TRBJ2-3,-,TRBV7-3,TGTGCCAGCAGCCCGATGACTAGCGGGGGGCCAGATACGCAGTATTTT,CASSPMTSGGPDTQYF
TRBD1,TRBJ1-3,-,TRBV4-1,TGCGCCAGCAGCCGGACTACCGGGACAGTCTCTGGAAACACCATATATTTT,CASSRTTGTVSGNTIYF
TRBD1,TRBJ2-7,once,TRBV9,TGTGCCAGCAGCGTAGCCGATGGGAGGACAGGGCATTACGAGCAGTACTTC,CASSVADGRTGHYEQYF
TRBD1,TRBJ1-1,-,TRBV4-3,TGCGCCAGCAGCCCAATAGGAGGGGGCCTGGAAGCTTTCTTT,CASSPIGGGLEAFF
-,TRBJ1-1,-,TRBV6-1,TGTGCCAGCAGTGAGGAGGCCCGCTGGACTGAAGCTTTCTTT,CASSEEARWTEAFF
-,TRBJ2-6,-,TRBV19,TGTGCCAGTAGTCCTACTAGCCCGGGACCTGGCTCTGGGGCCAACGGCCTGACTTTC,CASSPTSPGPGSGANGLTF
-,TRBJ1-5,-,TRBV5-1,TGCGCCAGCAGCTTAGAAGGAGGGGCTGGTCAGCCCCAGCATTTT,CASSLEGGAGQPQHF
-,TRBJ2-7,-,TRBV7-9,TGTGCCAGCAGCTTAACCCCGACTCCAAACAACTACGAGCAGTACTTC,CASSLTPTPNNYEQYF
-,TRBJ1-1,once,TRBV7-2,TGTGCCAGCAGGAATCAGCGGGGGGGCACTGAAGCTTTCTTT,CASRNQRGGTEAFF
-,TRBJ2-7,-,TRBV19,TGTGCCAGTAGCCCAGACAGGACCTCACCATCCTACGAGCAGTACTTC,CASSPDRTSPSYEQYF
TRBD1,TRBJ2-7,-,TRBV5-6,TGTGCCAGCAGCCCAGGGACAGGGGGGGCCTACGAGCAGTACTTC,CASSPGTGGAYEQYF
-,TRBJ2-2,-,TRBV4-3,TGCGCCAGCAGCCAGGCTTGGGCGGGGACGAACACCGGGGAGCTGTTTTTT,CASSQAWAGTNTGELFF
TRBD2,TRBJ2-3,-,TRBV29-1,TGCAGCGTTGAAGATCCCTGGGCTAGCGGGGGGCCAGATACGCAGTATTTT,CSVEDPWASGGPDTQYF
TRBD2,TRBJ2-2,-,TRBV28,TGTGCCAGCACCTCCTTTCCTAGCGGGAGCGACACCGGGGAGCTGTTTTTT,CASTSFPSGSDTGELFF
TRBD1,TRBJ1-5,-,TRBV6-5,TGTGCCAGCAGTTACTCGACAGGGGTTCAGCCCCAGCATTTT,CASSYSTGVQPQHF
TRBD1,TRBJ1-4,-,TRBV6-4,TGTGCCAGCCCTCCAAAGGCAGGGGGACCGACGGTCTCAAATGAAAAACTGTTTTTT,CASPPKAGGPTVSNEKLFF
TRBD2,TRBJ2-7,-,TRBV28,TGTGCCAGCACCGTGACTAGCGGGAGGGGTGGATACGAGCAGTACTTC,CASTVTSGRGGYEQYF
TRBD1,TRBJ1-1,-,TRBV7-9,TGTGCCAGCAGATTAGGACAGGGGAACACTGAAGCTTTCTTT,CASRLGQGNTEAFF
-,TRBJ1-5,-,TRBV7-2,TGTGCCAGCAGCGATGGACCGCAAACGGGGCAGCCCCAGCATTTT,CASSDGPQTGQPQHF
-,TRBJ1-5,-,TRBV30,TGTGCCTGGAGTGAACAGGGATCCAATCAGCCCCAGCATTTT,CAWSEQGSNQPQHF
-,TRBJ1-6,-,TRBV30,TGTGCCTGCCGACTCGGTGGTTATAATTCACCCCTCCACTTT,CACRLGGYNSPLHF
-,TRBJ2-7,few,TRBV7-2,TGTGCCAGCAGCTCTCCGCAGGGGAATACCTACGAGCAGTACTTC,CASSSPQGNTYEQYF
-,TRBJ1-1,-,TRBV6-4,TGTGCCAGCAGCCCCGGACGGGAGAACACTGAAGCTTTCTTT,CASSPGRENTEAFF
-,TRBJ2-2,-,TRBV21-1,TGTGCCAGCAGCACGCGGACAGGGCGAAGCGGGGAGCTGTTTTTT,CASSTRTGRSGELFF
TRBD1,TRBJ1-2,-,TRBV5-4,TGTGCCAGCAGCTTTGGACAGGTTCGGTCGTCCTATGGCTACACCTTC,CASSFGQVRSSYGYTF
-,TRBJ1-5,-,TRBV6-1,TGTGCCAGCAGTGTGTCAGGGTATCAGCCCCAGCATTTT,CASSVSGYQPQHF
TRBD1,TRBJ1-4,-,TRBV19,TGTGCCAGTACTGGGGGACAGGGGTACGAAAAACTGTTTTTT,CASTGGQGYEKLFF
TRBD2,TRBJ2-1,-,TRBV30,TGTGCCTGGAAACTAGCGGGGGGACGTTACAATGAGCAGTTCTTC,CAWKLAGGRYNEQFF
TRBD1,TRBJ2-3,once,TRBV7-9,TGTGCCAGCAGCCATCGTTCGGGACAGAGTATCCCAGATACGCAGTATTTT,CASSHRSGQSIPDTQYF
-,TRBJ2-2,-,TRBV5-1,TGCGCCAGCAGCTTCGACCACCAGGGCGGGGAGCTGTTTTTT,CASSFDHQGGELFF
TRBD1,TRBJ1-5,-,TRBV6-4,TGTGCCAGCAGTGACTCGAAATTACCCCGACAGGGGGCGAAACAGCCCCAGCATTTT,CASSDSKLPRQGAKQPQHF
-,TRBJ1-4,-,TRBV5-5,TGTGCCAGCAGTACCTCGGACAGAACTAATGAAAAACTGTTTTTT,CASSTSDRTNEKLFF
TRBD2,TRBJ2-7,-,TRBV19,TGTGCCAGTAGTATGACTAGACAAGCGGGAGGCTACGAGCAGTACTTC,CASSMTRQAGGYEQYF
-,TRBJ1-1,-,TRBV30,TGTGCCTGGAGCGCGGGTATAGGGAACACTGAAGCTTTCTTT,CAWSAGIGNTEAFF
TRBD2,TRBJ2-7,-,TRBV6-5,TGTGCCAGCAGTCCCACCCCGGGAGGCGAGCAGTACTTC,CASSPTPGGEQYF
-,TRBJ1-6,-,TRBV6-6,TGTGCCAGCAGTATGGGACTCGGGGGTGGCGGTTCACCCCTCCACTTT,CASSMGLGGGGSPLHF
-,TRBJ1-4,once,TRBV5-1,TGCGCCAGCAGCCCCACATCCGCTGGCGAAAAACTGTTTTTT,CASSPTSAGEKLFF
-,TRBJ1-5,few,TRBV6-6,TGTGCCAGCAGTTACTCGCAGGGGTATCAGCCCCAGCATTTT,CASSYSQGYQPQHF
-,TRBJ2-1,-,TRBV4-2,TGTGCCAGCAGCCAAGAGATATTCTTGACGGGTAATGAGCAGTTCTTC,CASSQEIFLTGNEQFF
TRBD1,TRBJ1-2,-,TRBV28,TGTGCCAGCAGTTCCAGGGACAGGAGGCGGTATGGCTACACCTTC,CASSSRDRRRYGYTF
TRBD2,TRBJ2-3,-,TRBV4-3,TGCGCCAGCAGCCTACCGGCAGGCAGCGGGGGCACAGATACGCAGTATTTT,CASSLPAGSGGTDTQYF
TRBD1,TRBJ2-3,-,TRBV14,TGTGCCAGCAGCCAGACAGGGGGCCGGGCAGATACGCAGTATTTT,CASSQTGGRADTQYF
-,TRBJ2-5,-,TRBV7-2,TGTGCCAGCAGCTTAGACGGGTACCAAGAGACCCAGTACTTC,CASSLDGYQETQYF
-,TRBJ1-1,-,TRBV6-6,TGTGCCAGCAGCCCTACAGTGAACACTGAAGCTTTCTTT,CASSPTVNTEAFF
-,TRBJ1-4,-,TRBV30,TGTGCCTGGAGTGCCGTGGGCGTAAATGAAAAACTGTTTTTT,CAWSAVGVNEKLFF
-,TRBJ2-5,-,TRBV30,TGTGCCTGGAGTGTACTAACGGGGCAAGAGACCCAGTACTTC,CAWSVLTGQETQYF
TRBD1,TRBJ1-1,few,TRBV11-2,TGTGCCAGCAGCCCAACAGGGGACGCACGCACTGAAGCTTTCTTT,CASSPTGDARTEAFF
TRBD2,TRBJ2-7,-,TRBV7-2,TGTGCCAGCAGCTCCCCGTCGGGCGGGAGAATCTACGAGCAGTACTTC,CASSSPSGGRIYEQYF
TRBD1,TRBJ2-3,-,TRBV6-4,TGTGCCAGCAGCCAGGGGGCGCCAGGTACGCAGTATTTT,CASSQGAPGTQYF
TRBD2,TRBJ2-3,-,TRBV11-2,TGTGCCAGCAGCGCGGGGCGGGGGGGCCGGGCGGGCACAGATACGCAGTATTTT,CASSAGRGGRAGTDTQYF